Listed below are T cell receptor beta chains from one sample, sequenced in a study of CXCR3-negative and CXCR3-positive naive CD8 T cells. TCRdb re-called the 5' RACE reads and shows each CDR3 protein once, DNA omitted. This table lists about 56,000 distinct CDR3 sequences. Sequenced material: memory CD8+ T cells from blood. The receptors here all came from a human donor in good health. Some clones in this sample may be carry-over from other donors' samples. The CDR3 runs from the conserved cysteine through the conserved F or W. Clone size is not always given. Where it is, it says once, few, many or a class for expanded clones.

clone_size: .
cdr3_length: 14
v_call: TRBV29-1
j_call: TRBJ2-7
cdr3_aa: CSAWTSGDAYEQYF

clone_size: .
cdr3_length: 15
v_call: TRBV6-5
j_call: TRBJ1-5
cdr3_aa: CASSPVDGNNQPQHF

clone_size: .
cdr3_length: 14
v_call: TRBV2
j_call: TRBJ2-5
cdr3_aa: CASRGGLGPETQYF

clone_size: .
cdr3_length: 19
v_call: TRBV20-1
j_call: TRBJ2-5
cdr3_aa: CSALHGGWRNYYFQETQYF

clone_size: .
cdr3_length: 15
v_call: TRBV7-2
j_call: TRBJ1-2
cdr3_aa: CASSLDLGLGYGYTF

clone_size: .
cdr3_length: 14
v_call: TRBV19
j_call: TRBJ2-1
cdr3_aa: CASSIVGGDNEQFF

clone_size: .
cdr3_length: 15
v_call: TRBV5-1
j_call: TRBJ1-1
cdr3_aa: CASSYLGRGDTEAFF

clone_size: .
cdr3_length: 16
v_call: TRBV7-6
j_call: TRBJ2-1
cdr3_aa: CASSLAASGGSNEQFF

clone_size: .
cdr3_length: 13
v_call: TRBV29-1
j_call: TRBJ2-7
cdr3_aa: CSVDGGDSYEQYF

clone_size: .
cdr3_length: 15
v_call: TRBV29-1
j_call: TRBJ1-3
cdr3_aa: CSVSGTPSSGNTIYF

clone_size: .
cdr3_length: 20
v_call: TRBV19
j_call: TRBJ1-1
cdr3_aa: CASSIIVSESFSDSNTEAFF

clone_size: .
cdr3_length: 17
v_call: TRBV7-9
j_call: TRBJ2-1
cdr3_aa: CASSLVVADGAYNEQFF

clone_size: .
cdr3_length: 19
v_call: TRBV15
j_call: TRBJ2-5
cdr3_aa: CATSSRRGSRTSGGETQYF

clone_size: .
cdr3_length: 14
v_call: TRBV7-2
j_call: TRBJ1-1
cdr3_aa: CASSTRDRDTEAFF

clone_size: .
cdr3_length: 13
v_call: TRBV10-3
j_call: TRBJ2-7
cdr3_aa: CAISEPSMYEQYF

clone_size: .
cdr3_length: 15
v_call: TRBV28
j_call: TRBJ2-5
cdr3_aa: CASSPRRTGGETQYF

clone_size: .
cdr3_length: 15
v_call: TRBV7-9
j_call: TRBJ1-4
cdr3_aa: CASSPPRATNEKLFF

clone_size: .
cdr3_length: 15
v_call: TRBV6-4
j_call: TRBJ1-1
cdr3_aa: CASSAGSGGGREAFF

clone_size: .
cdr3_length: 15
v_call: TRBV12-3/TRBV12-4
j_call: TRBJ2-3
cdr3_aa: CASSFRQGPTDTQYF

clone_size: .
cdr3_length: 16
v_call: TRBV7-9
j_call: TRBJ2-1
cdr3_aa: CASSSVSGTAYNEQFF

clone_size: .
cdr3_length: 13
v_call: TRBV14
j_call: TRBJ1-1
cdr3_aa: CASSGTGDTEAFF

clone_size: .
cdr3_length: 13
v_call: TRBV29-1
j_call: TRBJ2-2
cdr3_aa: CSASDGNTGELFF

clone_size: .
cdr3_length: 14
v_call: TRBV29-1
j_call: TRBJ2-5
cdr3_aa: CSAARGTSKETQYF

clone_size: large
cdr3_length: 13
v_call: TRBV2
j_call: TRBJ2-7
cdr3_aa: CASSQGRGYEQYF

clone_size: .
cdr3_length: 15
v_call: TRBV20-1
j_call: TRBJ2-5
cdr3_aa: CSASTSGGRKETQYF

clone_size: .
cdr3_length: 15
v_call: TRBV27
j_call: TRBJ1-1
cdr3_aa: CASRETDKMNTEAFF

clone_size: .
cdr3_length: 12
v_call: TRBV7-9
j_call: TRBJ2-7
cdr3_aa: CASSLGVNEQYF

clone_size: .
cdr3_length: 13
v_call: TRBV29-1
j_call: TRBJ1-2
cdr3_aa: CSVLEEGRGGYTF

clone_size: .
cdr3_length: 12
v_call: TRBV5-1
j_call: TRBJ2-7
cdr3_aa: CASSSRADEQYF

clone_size: .
cdr3_length: 15
v_call: TRBV6-4
j_call: TRBJ2-1
cdr3_aa: CASSITEASYNEQFF

clone_size: .
cdr3_length: 14
v_call: TRBV19
j_call: TRBJ2-1
cdr3_aa: CASSMVGFGNEQFF

clone_size: .
cdr3_length: 13
v_call: TRBV10-3
j_call: TRBJ2-3
cdr3_aa: CAIKIENSDTQYF

clone_size: .
cdr3_length: 15
v_call: TRBV6-6
j_call: TRBJ2-1
cdr3_aa: CASSPGTSGSDEQFF

clone_size: .
cdr3_length: 14
v_call: TRBV19
j_call: TRBJ1-1
cdr3_aa: CASSLGLGNTEAFF

clone_size: .
cdr3_length: 14
v_call: TRBV7-9
j_call: TRBJ2-7
cdr3_aa: CASSLPESSYEQYF

clone_size: .
cdr3_length: 18
v_call: TRBV7-3
j_call: TRBJ2-2
cdr3_aa: CASSFGPVAGGLTGELFF

clone_size: .
cdr3_length: 16
v_call: TRBV11-2
j_call: TRBJ2-5
cdr3_aa: CASSSTGQGGAETQYF

clone_size: .
cdr3_length: 16
v_call: TRBV7-9
j_call: TRBJ2-7
cdr3_aa: CASSLLDRGRSYEQYF

clone_size: .
cdr3_length: 15
v_call: TRBV28
j_call: TRBJ2-1
cdr3_aa: CASSPLAGGPNEQFF

clone_size: .
cdr3_length: 15
v_call: TRBV6-4
j_call: TRBJ2-1
cdr3_aa: CASSDSRDPYNEQFF

clone_size: .
cdr3_length: 18
v_call: TRBV21-1
j_call: TRBJ2-6
cdr3_aa: CASSKDLSSNSGANVLTF

clone_size: .
cdr3_length: 15
v_call: TRBV12-3/TRBV12-4
j_call: TRBJ1-6
cdr3_aa: CASSFSGQAPGPLHF

clone_size: .
cdr3_length: 15
v_call: TRBV6-4
j_call: TRBJ2-2
cdr3_aa: CASSDSKEGSGELFF

clone_size: .
cdr3_length: 15
v_call: TRBV9
j_call: TRBJ1-1
cdr3_aa: CASSPQGATDTEAFF

clone_size: .
cdr3_length: 18
v_call: TRBV6-5
j_call: TRBJ2-1
cdr3_aa: CASSYELSGTGGLYEQFF

clone_size: .
cdr3_length: 14
v_call: TRBV29-1
j_call: TRBJ1-1
cdr3_aa: CSVGGGNINTEAFF

clone_size: .
cdr3_length: 17
v_call: TRBV3-1
j_call: TRBJ1-5
cdr3_aa: CASSQLTGQYSNQPQHF

clone_size: .
cdr3_length: 14
v_call: TRBV20-1
j_call: TRBJ2-5
cdr3_aa: CSASDLRGAETQHF

clone_size: .
cdr3_length: 14
v_call: TRBV19
j_call: TRBJ2-7
cdr3_aa: CASSMGTDQYEQYF

clone_size: .
cdr3_length: 12
v_call: TRBV29-1
j_call: TRBJ2-3
cdr3_aa: CSVFQGGDTQYF

clone_size: .
cdr3_length: 11
v_call: TRBV29-1
j_call: TRBJ1-2
cdr3_aa: CSSKDSNGYTF

clone_size: .
cdr3_length: 14
v_call: TRBV29-1
j_call: TRBJ2-1
cdr3_aa: CSVAMGLAGNEQFF

clone_size: .
cdr3_length: 14
v_call: TRBV6-2/TRBV6-3
j_call: TRBJ2-2
cdr3_aa: CASLDRENTGELFF

clone_size: .
cdr3_length: 15
v_call: TRBV28
j_call: TRBJ1-5
cdr3_aa: CASTDPRVMGQPQHF

clone_size: .
cdr3_length: 16
v_call: TRBV11-2
j_call: TRBJ2-1
cdr3_aa: CASSLMGRSSYNEQFF

clone_size: .
cdr3_length: 16
v_call: TRBV6-1
j_call: TRBJ2-7
cdr3_aa: CASSPTGTLGAYEQYF

clone_size: .
cdr3_length: 17
v_call: TRBV15
j_call: TRBJ2-1
cdr3_aa: CATSAQGRDRVGNEQFF

clone_size: .
cdr3_length: 16
v_call: TRBV9
j_call: TRBJ2-7
cdr3_aa: CASSVGGGQPSYEQYF

clone_size: .
cdr3_length: 16
v_call: TRBV7-2
j_call: TRBJ2-3
cdr3_aa: CASSVTSGGTTDTQYF

clone_size: .
cdr3_length: 15
v_call: TRBV3-1
j_call: TRBJ2-1
cdr3_aa: CASSRTSDIRNEQFF